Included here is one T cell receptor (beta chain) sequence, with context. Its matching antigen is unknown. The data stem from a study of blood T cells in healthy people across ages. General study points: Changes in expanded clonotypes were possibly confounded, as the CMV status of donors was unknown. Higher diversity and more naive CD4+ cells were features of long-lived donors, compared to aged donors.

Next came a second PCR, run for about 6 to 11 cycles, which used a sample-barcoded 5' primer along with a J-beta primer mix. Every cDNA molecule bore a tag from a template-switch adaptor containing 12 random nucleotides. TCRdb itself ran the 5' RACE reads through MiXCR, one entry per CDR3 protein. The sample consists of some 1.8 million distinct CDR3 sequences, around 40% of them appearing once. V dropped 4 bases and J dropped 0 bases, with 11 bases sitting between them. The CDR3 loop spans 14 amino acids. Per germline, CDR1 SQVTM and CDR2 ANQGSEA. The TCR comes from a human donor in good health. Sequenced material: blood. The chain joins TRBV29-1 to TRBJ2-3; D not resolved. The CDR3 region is CSVVGFGSTDTQYF. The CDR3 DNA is TGCAGCGTTGTGGGGTTTGGAAGCACAGATACGCAGTATTTT.